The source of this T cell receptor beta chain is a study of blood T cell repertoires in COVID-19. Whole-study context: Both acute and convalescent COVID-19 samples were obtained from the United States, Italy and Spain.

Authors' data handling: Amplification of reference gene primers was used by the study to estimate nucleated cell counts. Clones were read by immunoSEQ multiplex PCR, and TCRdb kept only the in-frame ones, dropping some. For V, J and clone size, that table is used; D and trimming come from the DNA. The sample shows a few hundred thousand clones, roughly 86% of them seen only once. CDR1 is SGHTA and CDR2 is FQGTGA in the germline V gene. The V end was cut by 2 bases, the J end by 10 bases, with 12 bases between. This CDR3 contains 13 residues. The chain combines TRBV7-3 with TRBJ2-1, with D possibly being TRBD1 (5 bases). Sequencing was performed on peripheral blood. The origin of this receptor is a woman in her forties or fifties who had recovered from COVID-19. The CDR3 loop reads CASSLSLSGEQFF. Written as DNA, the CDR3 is TGTGCCAGCAGCTTATCCCTTTCAGGGGAGCAGTTCTTC.